These T cell receptor beta chains were read from a single sample in a study of control samples from healthy donors and cancer patients. Assay: immunoSEQ multiplex PCR; the TCRdb copy retains only in-frame clones and omits some. The data show roughly 100,000 clones, 92% seen once. Specimen: blood. The receptors stem from a woman aged 18-29 years in good health. Both conserved end residues are part of each CDR3. A D gene is named only where the DNA matches it firmly. Size values are once, few and many counts, or a class for expanded clones, and some rows have none.

v_gene	d_gene	abundance	j_gene	CDR3aa	CDR3nt
TRBV3-1/TRBV3-2	NA	NA	TRBJ2-6	CASSTHSGANVLTF	TGTGCCAGCAGCACGCACTCTGGGGCCAACGTCCTGACTTTC
TRBV9	NA	NA	TRBJ2-7	CASSAGQTSYEQYF	TGTGCCAGCAGCGCTGGACAGACCTCCTACGAGCAGTACTTC
TRBV11-3	TRBD1	NA	TRBJ2-7	CASSLGDGQDEQYF	TGTGCCAGCAGCTTAGGGGACGGACAGGACGAGCAGTACTTC
TRBV28	TRBD1	NA	TRBJ1-5	CASSLKTGVGQPQHF	TGTGCCAGCAGTTTAAAAACAGGGGTGGGTCAGCCCCAGCATTTT
TRBV11-1	NA	NA	TRBJ2-7	CASSLALGYEQYF	TGTGCCAGCAGCTTAGCGCTTGGGTACGAGCAGTACTTC
TRBV19	TRBD1	NA	TRBJ1-2	CASSMLRQGHYGYTF	TGTGCCAGTAGTATGTTGCGACAGGGGCACTATGGCTACACCTTC
TRBV19	NA	once	TRBJ2-2	CASSSTGPNTGELFF	TGTGCCAGTAGTTCAACAGGACCGAACACCGGGGAGCTGTTTTTT
TRBV24-1	TRBD1	NA	TRBJ1-5	CATSDSGQLKPQHF	TGTGCCACCAGTGATTCGGGACAGCTTAAGCCCCAGCATTTT
TRBV5-5	NA	NA	TRBJ1-4	CASSFLGKLFF	TGTGCCAGCAGCTTCCTTGGTAAACTGTTTTTT
TRBV18	NA	NA	TRBJ1-4	CASSPVLGQNEKLFF	TGTGCCAGCTCACCGGTCTTAGGGCAAAATGAAAAACTGTTTTTT
TRBV3-1/TRBV3-2	NA	once	TRBJ1-2	CASSQDTGRARYGYTF	TGTGCCAGCAGCCAAGATACGGGGAGGGCTCGCTATGGCTACACCTTC
TRBV7-6	NA	NA	TRBJ1-3	CASSLAGSSSGNTIYF	TGTGCCAGCAGCTTAGCGGGGAGCTCCTCTGGAAACACCATATATTTT
TRBV9	NA	NA	TRBJ1-1	CASSVEGGTEAFF	TGTGCCAGCAGCGTTGAAGGGGGCACTGAAGCTTTCTTT
TRBV24-1	NA	few	TRBJ2-2	CATSLTPSLHTGELFF	TGTGCCACCAGTTTAACCCCGAGCTTACATACCGGGGAGCTGTTTTTT
TRBV19	NA	NA	TRBJ2-3	CAVGVGTDTQYF	TGTGCCGTCGGGGTGGGCACAGATACGCAGTATTTT
TRBV3-1/TRBV3-2	NA	NA	TRBJ1-2	CAGSPNRERSYGYTF	TGTGCCGGCAGTCCCAACAGGGAGAGGAGCTATGGCTACACCTTC
TRBV7-9	TRBD1	NA	TRBJ1-2	CASSWTGEGYTF	TGTGCCAGCAGCTGGACAGGGGAAGGCTACACCTTC
TRBV7-2	NA	once	TRBJ1-2	CASSSEKGLNYGYTF	TGTGCCAGCAGCTCAGAAAAGGGACTGAACTATGGCTACACCTTC
TRBV29-1	TRBD1	NA	TRBJ1-3	CSVNSGGSGNTIYF	TGCAGCGTCAATTCAGGGGGCTCCGGAAACACCATATATTTT
TRBV29-1	NA	few	TRBJ2-4	CSVLAKNIQYF	TGCAGCGTTTTAGCCAAAAACATTCAGTACTTC
TRBV21-1	NA	NA	TRBJ2-7	CASSKGDRPKGPYEQYF	TGTGCCAGCAGCAAGGGGGACAGGCCAAAGGGTCCCTACGAGCAGTACTTC
TRBV5-5	TRBD1	once	TRBJ1-1	CASSSSRQGNTEAFF	TGTGCCAGCAGCTCTTCTCGACAGGGGAACACTGAAGCTTTCTTT
TRBV7-8	NA	NA	TRBJ2-3	CASSLELAADTQYF	TGTGCCAGCAGCTTAGAACTAGCTGCAGATACGCAGTATTTT
TRBV10-3	TRBD2	NA	TRBJ2-7	CAIRDGTSGSSEQYF	TGTGCCATCAGGGACGGGACTAGCGGGAGTTCCGAGCAGTACTTC
TRBV9	TRBD2	NA	TRBJ2-2	CASSVDRLADFTGELFF	TGTGCCAGCAGCGTAGACCGGCTAGCGGATTTCACCGGGGAGCTGTTTTTT
TRBV6-6	TRBD1	NA	TRBJ1-4	CATGTGTATNEKLFF	TGTGCCACCGGAACCGGGACAGCCACTAATGAAAAACTGTTTTTT
TRBV7-2	NA	NA	TRBJ1-1	CASSLVPGMNTEAFF	TGTGCCAGCAGCTTAGTACCAGGGATGAACACTGAAGCTTTCTTT